Given below is one T cell receptor beta chain in context. No antigen is known for it. The sample comes from a study of T cell responses to AZD1222 COVID-19 vaccine. Study-wide points: Mostly white British, mostly female donors; authors suggested clonal diversity may be underestimated.

V lost 2 bases, J lost 7 bases, and 5 bases lay in between. CDR1 is GTSNPN and CDR2 is SVGIG in the germline V gene (reference sequence). There are 11 residues in the CDR3. Some clones are missing from TCRdb's copy, which holds only in-frame ones; the method was immunoSEQ multiplex PCR. The sample holds about 35,000 clones, 70% to 90% seen once. This receptor was obtained from an adult who received the AZD1222 COVID-19 vaccine. Material: peripheral blood, obtained 28 days after the second AZD1222 dose. The rearrangement joins TRBV30 to TRBJ2-2; D unclear. CDR3 sequence (DNA): TGTGCCTGGAGTAACCGCGGGGAGCTGTTTTTT. Amino acid sequence: CAWSNRGELFF.